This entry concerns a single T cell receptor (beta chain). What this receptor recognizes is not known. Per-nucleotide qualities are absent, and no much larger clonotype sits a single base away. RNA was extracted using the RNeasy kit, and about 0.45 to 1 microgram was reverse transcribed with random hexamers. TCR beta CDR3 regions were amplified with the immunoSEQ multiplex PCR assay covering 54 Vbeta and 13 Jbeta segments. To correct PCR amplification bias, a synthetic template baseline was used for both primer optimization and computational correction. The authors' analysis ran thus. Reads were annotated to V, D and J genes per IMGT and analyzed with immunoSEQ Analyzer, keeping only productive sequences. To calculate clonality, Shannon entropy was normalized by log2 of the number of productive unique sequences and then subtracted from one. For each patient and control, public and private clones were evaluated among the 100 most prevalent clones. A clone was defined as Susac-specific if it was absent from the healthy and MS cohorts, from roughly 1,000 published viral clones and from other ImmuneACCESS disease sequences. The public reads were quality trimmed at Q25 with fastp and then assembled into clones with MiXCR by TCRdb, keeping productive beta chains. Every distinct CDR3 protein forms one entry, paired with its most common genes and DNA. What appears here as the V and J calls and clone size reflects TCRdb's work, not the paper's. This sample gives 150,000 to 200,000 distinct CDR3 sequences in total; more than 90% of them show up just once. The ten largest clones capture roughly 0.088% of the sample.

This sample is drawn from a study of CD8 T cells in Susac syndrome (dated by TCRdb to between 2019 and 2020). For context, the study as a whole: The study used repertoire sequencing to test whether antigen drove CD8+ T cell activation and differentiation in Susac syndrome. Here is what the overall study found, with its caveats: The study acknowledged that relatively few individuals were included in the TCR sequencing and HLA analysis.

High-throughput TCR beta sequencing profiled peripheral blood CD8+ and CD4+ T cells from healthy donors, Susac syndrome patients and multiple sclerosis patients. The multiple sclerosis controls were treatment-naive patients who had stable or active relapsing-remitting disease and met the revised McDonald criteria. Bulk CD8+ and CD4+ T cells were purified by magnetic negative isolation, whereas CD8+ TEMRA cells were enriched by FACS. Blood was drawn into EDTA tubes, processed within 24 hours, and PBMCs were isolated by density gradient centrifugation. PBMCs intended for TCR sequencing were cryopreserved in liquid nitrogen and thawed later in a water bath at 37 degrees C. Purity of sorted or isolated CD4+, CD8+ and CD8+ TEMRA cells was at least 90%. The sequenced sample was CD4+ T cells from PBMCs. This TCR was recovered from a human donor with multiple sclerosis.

The base sequence is TGCGCCAGCAGCTTGGCAACCGGCCCGGACCAGTTCTTC. This gives the protein CASSLATGPDQFF. The sequence links TRBV5-1 to TRBJ2-1, with the identity of the D gene unclear. Inclusive of the bounding cysteine and phenylalanine, the CDR3 is 13 residues long. CDR3 DNA only is kept here, 39 bases in frame from base 1. From the germline V gene, CDR1 is SGHRS and CDR2 is YFSETQ. At the junction V is shortened by 0 bases and J by 13 bases, with 14 bases in between.